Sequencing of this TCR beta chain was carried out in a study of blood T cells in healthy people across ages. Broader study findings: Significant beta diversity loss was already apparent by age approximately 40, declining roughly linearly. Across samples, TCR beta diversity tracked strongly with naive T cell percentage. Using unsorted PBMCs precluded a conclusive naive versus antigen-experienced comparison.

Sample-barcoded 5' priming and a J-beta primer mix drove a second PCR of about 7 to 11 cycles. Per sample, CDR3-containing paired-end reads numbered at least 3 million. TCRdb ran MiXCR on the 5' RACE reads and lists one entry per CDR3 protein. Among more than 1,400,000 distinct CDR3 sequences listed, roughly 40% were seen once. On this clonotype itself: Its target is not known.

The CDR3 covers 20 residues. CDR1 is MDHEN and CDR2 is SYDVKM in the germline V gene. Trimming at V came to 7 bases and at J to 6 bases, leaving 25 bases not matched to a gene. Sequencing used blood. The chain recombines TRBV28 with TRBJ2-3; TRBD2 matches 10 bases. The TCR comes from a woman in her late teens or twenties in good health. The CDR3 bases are TGTGCCAGCACCAACGGAGCCCCCCCTACTAGCGGGGTATCTAGCGATACGCAGTATTTT. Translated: CASTNGAPPTSGVSSDTQYF.